This T cell receptor (beta chain) is drawn from a study of control samples from healthy donors and cancer patients. The table came from immunoSEQ multiplex PCR; TCRdb's copy has only in-frame clones and leaves some out. The repertoire has tens of thousands of clones, over 75% of them found once; the top ten carry 4.5% to 6%. From germline, CDR1 is LGHDT and CDR2 YNNKEL (reference sequence). V was clipped by 0 bases and J by 3 bases, with 12 bases between them. The CDR3 covers 16 residues. This rearrangement joins TRBV3-1 (or the pseudogene TRBV3-2) to TRBJ2-1; possible D gene TRBD2, 6 bases. The sequencing sample was made of blood. This TCR derives from a woman aged 50 to 60 in good health. The CDR3 bases are TGTGCCAGCAGCCAAGATGGGCAGGGAGGCTACAATGAGCAGTTCTTC. Its translation is CASSQDGQGGYNEQFF.